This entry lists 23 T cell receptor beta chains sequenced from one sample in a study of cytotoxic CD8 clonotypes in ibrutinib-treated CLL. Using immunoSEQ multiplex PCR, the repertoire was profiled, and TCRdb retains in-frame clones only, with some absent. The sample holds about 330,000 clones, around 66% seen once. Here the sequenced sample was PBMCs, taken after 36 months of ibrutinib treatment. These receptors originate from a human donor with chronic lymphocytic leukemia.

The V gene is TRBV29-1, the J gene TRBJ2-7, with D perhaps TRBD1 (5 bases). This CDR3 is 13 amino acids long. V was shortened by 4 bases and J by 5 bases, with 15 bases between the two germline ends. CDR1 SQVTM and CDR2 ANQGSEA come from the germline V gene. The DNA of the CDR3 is TGCAGCGTTGCCCGAACAGGTCGGGACGAGCAGTACTTC. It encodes CSVARTGRDEQYF.

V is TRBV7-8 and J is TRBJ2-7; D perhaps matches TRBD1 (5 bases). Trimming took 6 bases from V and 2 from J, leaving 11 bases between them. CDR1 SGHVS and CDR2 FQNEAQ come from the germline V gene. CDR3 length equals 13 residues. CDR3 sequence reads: CASSAPGTYEQYF. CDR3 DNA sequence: TGTGCCAGCAGTGCCCCAGGGACCTACGAGCAGTACTTC.

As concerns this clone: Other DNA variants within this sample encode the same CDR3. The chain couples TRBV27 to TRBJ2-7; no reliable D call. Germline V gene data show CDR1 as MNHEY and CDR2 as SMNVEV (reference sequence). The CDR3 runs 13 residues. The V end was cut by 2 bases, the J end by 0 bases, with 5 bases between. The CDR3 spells CASSLVGSYEQYF. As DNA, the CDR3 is TGTGCCAGCAGTTTAGTCGGCTCCTACGAGCAGTACTTC.

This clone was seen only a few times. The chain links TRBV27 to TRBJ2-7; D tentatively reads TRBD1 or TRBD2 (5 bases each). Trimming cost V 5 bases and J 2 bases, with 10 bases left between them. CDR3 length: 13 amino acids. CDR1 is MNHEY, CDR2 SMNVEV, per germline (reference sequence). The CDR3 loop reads CASSVGGTYEQYF. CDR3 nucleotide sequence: TGTGCCAGCAGTGTTGGGGGAACCTACGAGCAGTACTTC.

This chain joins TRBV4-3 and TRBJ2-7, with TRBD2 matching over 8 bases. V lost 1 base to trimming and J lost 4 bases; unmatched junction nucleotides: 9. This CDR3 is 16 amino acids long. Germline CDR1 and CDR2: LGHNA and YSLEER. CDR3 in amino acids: CASSQGVSGGPYEQYF. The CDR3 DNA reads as TGCGCCAGCAGCCAAGGAGTGTCGGGAGGGCCTTACGAGCAGTACTTC.

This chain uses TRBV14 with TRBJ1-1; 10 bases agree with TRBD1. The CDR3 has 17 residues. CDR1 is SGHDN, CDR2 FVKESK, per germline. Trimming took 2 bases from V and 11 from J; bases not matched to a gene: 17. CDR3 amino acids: CASSQRTGDRGRFRAFF. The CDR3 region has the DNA TGTGCCAGCAGCCAACGAACGGGGGACAGGGGCCGTTTTCGGGCTTTCTTT.

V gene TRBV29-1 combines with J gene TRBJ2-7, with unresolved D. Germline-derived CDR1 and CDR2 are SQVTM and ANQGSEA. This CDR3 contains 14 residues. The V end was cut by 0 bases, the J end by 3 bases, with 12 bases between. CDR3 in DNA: TGCAGCGTTGAAGATCCCCAGAATAACTACGAGCAGTACTTC. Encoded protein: CSVEDPQNNYEQYF.

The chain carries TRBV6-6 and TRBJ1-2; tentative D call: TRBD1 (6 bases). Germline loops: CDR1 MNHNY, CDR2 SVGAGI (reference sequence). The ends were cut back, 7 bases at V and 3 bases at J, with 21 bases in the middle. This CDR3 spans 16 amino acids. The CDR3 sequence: CASKEPEGGAYYGYTF. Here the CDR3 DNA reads TGTGCCAGCAAGGAACCCGAAGGGGGGGCCTACTATGGCTACACCTTC.

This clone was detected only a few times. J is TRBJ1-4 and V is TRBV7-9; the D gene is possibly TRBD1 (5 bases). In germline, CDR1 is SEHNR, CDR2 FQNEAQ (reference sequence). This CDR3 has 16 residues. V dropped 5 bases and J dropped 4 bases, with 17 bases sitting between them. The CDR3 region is CASSPGQGTVNEKLFF. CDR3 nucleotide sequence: TGTGCCAGCAGCCCGGGCCAAGGGACCGTTAATGAAAAACTGTTTTTT.

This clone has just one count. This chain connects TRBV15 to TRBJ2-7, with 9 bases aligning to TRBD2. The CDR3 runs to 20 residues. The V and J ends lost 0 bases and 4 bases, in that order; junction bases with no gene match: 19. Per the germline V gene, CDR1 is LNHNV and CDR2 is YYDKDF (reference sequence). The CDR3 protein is CATSRDTPLRPGLARYEQYF. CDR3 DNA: TGTGCCACCAGCAGAGATACCCCGCTGCGCCCGGGACTAGCCAGGTACGAGCAGTACTTC.

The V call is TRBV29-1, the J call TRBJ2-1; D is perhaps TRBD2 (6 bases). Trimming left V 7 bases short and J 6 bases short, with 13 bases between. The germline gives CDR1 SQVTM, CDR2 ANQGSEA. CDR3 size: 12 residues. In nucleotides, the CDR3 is TGCAGCGCAAAGGACTACGCCAATGAGCAGTTCTTC. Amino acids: CSAKDYANEQFF.

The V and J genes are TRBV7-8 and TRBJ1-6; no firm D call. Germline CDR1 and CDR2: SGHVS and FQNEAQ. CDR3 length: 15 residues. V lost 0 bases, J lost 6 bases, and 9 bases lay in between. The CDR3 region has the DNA TGTGCCAGCAGCTTAGCCTGGGTCCTTAATTCACCCCTCCACTTT. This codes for CASSLAWVLNSPLHF.

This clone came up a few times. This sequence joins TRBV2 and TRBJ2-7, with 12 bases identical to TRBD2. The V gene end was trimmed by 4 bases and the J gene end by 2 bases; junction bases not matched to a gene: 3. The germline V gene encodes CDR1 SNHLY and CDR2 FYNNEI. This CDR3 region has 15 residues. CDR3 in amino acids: CASSGGLAGTYEQYF. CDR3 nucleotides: TGTGCCAGCAGTGGAGGACTAGCGGGGACCTACGAGCAGTACTTC.

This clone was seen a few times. The CDR3 DNA reads TGTGCCGGCAACACCGGGGGGGCGGAGACCCAGTACTTC. Translating gives CAGNTGGAETQYF. The J gene is TRBJ2-5, the V gene TRBV6-6; 8 bases map to TRBD2. V gave up 11 bases and J gave up 5 bases; unmatched junction bases: 10. The CDR3 sequence is 13 residues long. Germline V lookup: CDR1 MNHNY, CDR2 SVGAGI (reference sequence).

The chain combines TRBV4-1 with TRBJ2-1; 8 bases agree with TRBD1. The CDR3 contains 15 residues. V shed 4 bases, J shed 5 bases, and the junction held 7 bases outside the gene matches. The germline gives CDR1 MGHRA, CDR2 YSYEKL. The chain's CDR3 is CASSPWTGKNNEQFF. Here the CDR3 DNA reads TGCGCCAGCAGCCCCTGGACAGGGAAAAACAATGAGCAGTTCTTC.

CDR3 region: CASSLISDTQYF. CDR3 nucleotide sequence: TGCGCCAGCAGCCTAATATCAGATACGCAGTATTTT. The chain links TRBV4-1 to TRBJ2-3, with D hard to call. The CDR3 is made up of 12 amino acids. V shed 4 bases and J shed 4 bases, with 6 bases lying between them. In germline, CDR1 is MGHRA, CDR2 YSYEKL.

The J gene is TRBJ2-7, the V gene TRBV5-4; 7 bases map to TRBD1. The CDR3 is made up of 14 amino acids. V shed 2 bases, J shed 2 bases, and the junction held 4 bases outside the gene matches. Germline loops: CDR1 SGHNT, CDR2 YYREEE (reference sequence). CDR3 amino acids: CASSLRTGTYEQYF. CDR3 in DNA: TGTGCCAGCAGCTTAAGGACAGGTACCTACGAGCAGTACTTC.

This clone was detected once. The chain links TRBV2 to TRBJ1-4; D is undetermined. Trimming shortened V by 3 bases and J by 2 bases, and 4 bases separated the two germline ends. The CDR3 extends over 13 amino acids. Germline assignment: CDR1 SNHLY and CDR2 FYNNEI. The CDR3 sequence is CASSDRTNEKLFF. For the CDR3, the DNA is TGTGCCAGCAGTGACAGGACTAATGAAAAACTGTTTTTT.

CDR3: CSVVRLAGGLWADTQYF. The CDR3 DNA reads as TGCAGCGTTGTCAGGCTAGCGGGAGGGCTTTGGGCAGATACGCAGTATTTT. The rearrangement uses TRBV29-1 and TRBJ2-3; 12 positions match TRBD2. Germline CDR1 reads SQVTM; CDR2 reads ANQGSEA. The trim removed 4 bases at V and 4 bases at J, leaving 12 bases unmatched. The CDR3 runs to 17 residues.

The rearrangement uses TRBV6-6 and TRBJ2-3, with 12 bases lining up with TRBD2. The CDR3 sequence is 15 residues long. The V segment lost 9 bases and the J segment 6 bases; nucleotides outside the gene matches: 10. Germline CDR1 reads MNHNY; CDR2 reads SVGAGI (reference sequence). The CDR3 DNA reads TGTGCCAGTTGGACTAGCGGGATCTCCATGGATACGCAGTATTTT. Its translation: CASWTSGISMDTQYF.

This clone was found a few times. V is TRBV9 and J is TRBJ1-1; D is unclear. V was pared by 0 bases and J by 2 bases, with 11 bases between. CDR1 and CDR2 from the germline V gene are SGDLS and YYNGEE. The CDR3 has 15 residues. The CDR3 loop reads CASSVGIGINTEAFF. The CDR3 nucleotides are TGTGCCAGCAGCGTAGGAATAGGAATTAACACTGAAGCTTTCTTT.

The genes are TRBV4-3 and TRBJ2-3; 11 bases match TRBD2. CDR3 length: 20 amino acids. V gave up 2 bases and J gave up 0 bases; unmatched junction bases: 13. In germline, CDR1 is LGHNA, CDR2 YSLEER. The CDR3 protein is CASSQYPGTSGTSSTDTQYF. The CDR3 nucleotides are TGCGCCAGCAGCCAATACCCCGGGACTAGCGGAACCTCTAGCACAGATACGCAGTATTTT.

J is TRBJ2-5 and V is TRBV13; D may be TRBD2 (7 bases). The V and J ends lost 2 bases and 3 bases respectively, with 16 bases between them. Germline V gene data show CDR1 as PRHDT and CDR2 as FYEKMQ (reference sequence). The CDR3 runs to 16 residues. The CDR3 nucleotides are TGTGCCAGCAGCTTAAGATTACGAGGGGGGGAAGAGACCCAGTACTTC. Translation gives CASSLRLRGGEETQYF.